These 30 T cell receptor beta chains were sequenced from one sample in a study of T-cell reconstitution after alpha-beta-depleted transplantation in children. Unique molecular identifiers were built into the TCRbeta library. TCRdb re-analysed the PCR reads in MiXCR, keeping a single row per CDR3 protein. The data show approximately 8,000 distinct CDR3 sequences, roughly 13% seen once. The source material was PBMCs, mostly from graft donor cells, sampled 60 days after TCRalphabeta/CD19-depleted stem cell transplant. These receptor sequences come from a patient between 2 and 9 years old who had a stem cell transplant for inherited bone marrow failure, so the T cells may come from the graft donor.

The chain uses TRBV29-1 and TRBJ2-1, with 12 bases lining up with TRBD1. The V segment lost 4 bases and the J segment 7 bases; nucleotides outside the gene matches: 11. From germline, CDR1 is SQVTM and CDR2 ANQGSEA. CDR3 length: 16 amino acids. The CDR3 DNA sequence: TGCAGCGTTGCCGGGACAGGGGGCCATGGGTCAAATGAGCAGTTCTTC. Protein product: CSVAGTGGHGSNEQFF.

This clonotype was seen repeatedly, ten times or more. The chain links TRBV20-1 to TRBJ1-4; D call uncertain. Trimming removed 6 bases from V and 3 bases from J, with 11 bases in between. In germline, CDR1 is DFQATT, CDR2 SNEGSKA (reference sequence). This CDR3 is built from 13 residues. CDR3 nucleotides: TGCAGTGCCTCACCCGGGTCTAATGAAAAACTGTTTTTT. Translation: CSASPGSNEKLFF.

This clonotype was detected ten times or more. The CDR3 coding sequence is TGTGCCAGCAGCTTAGACCGACGGAATTCACCCCTCCACTTT. Residues: CASSLDRRNSPLHF. The V call is TRBV7-9, the J call TRBJ1-6, with D unclear. The length of the CDR3 is 14 residues. CDR1 and CDR2 from the germline V gene are SEHNR and FQNEAQ (reference sequence). V was shortened by 1 base and J by 7 bases, with 8 bases between the two germline ends.

This clonotype was picked up many times. The CDR3 protein is CASSMERLQETQYF. The CDR3 bases are TGTGCCAGCAGCATGGAGCGCCTACAAGAGACCCAGTACTTC. The V and J genes are TRBV7-2 and TRBJ2-5; D uncertain. V lost 5 bases and J 2 bases, leaving 12 bases between the germline ends. The CDR3 runs 14 residues. The germline V gene encodes CDR1 SGHTA and CDR2 FQGNSA. Looking up the rest from reference TRBV7-2 and TRBJ2-5 gives the full variable domain: GAGVSQSPSNKVTEKGKDVELRCDPISGHTALYWYRQSLGQGLEFLIYFQGNSAPDKSGLPSDRFSAERTGGSVSTLTIQRTQQEDSAVYLCASSMERLQETQYFGPGTRLLVL.

This clonotype was seen repeatedly, ten times or more. V gene TRBV6-5 combines with J gene TRBJ2-7; 9 positions agree with TRBD2. After removal of 6 bases from V and 3 bases from J, the junction contained 9 bases not matched to a gene. Germline assignment: CDR1 MNHEY and CDR2 SVGAGI. The CDR3 is 15 residues long. The CDR3 here is CASRARVAGDYEQYF. The CDR3 nucleotides read TGTGCCAGCAGAGCCCGGGTAGCGGGAGACTACGAGCAGTACTTC.

This clonotype was observed at least ten times. DNA of the CDR3: TGTGCCAGCAGCGGTAACTATGGCTACACCTTC. This sequence encodes CASSGNYGYTF. The V call is TRBV5-4, the J call TRBJ1-2, with D unresolved. With 4 bases removed from V and 1 base from J, the gap between germline ends came to 2 bases. CDR1 is SGHNT and CDR2 is YYREEE in the germline V gene (reference sequence). The CDR3 totals 11 residues.

This clonotype is judged medium-sized. J is TRBJ2-7 and V is TRBV28, with D perhaps matching TRBD2 (6 bases). Germline V CDR1 and CDR2: MDHEN, SYDVKM. The V end was cut by 7 bases, the J end by 2 bases, with 18 bases between. The CDR3 runs to 15 residues. DNA of the CDR3: TGTGCCAGCACCTTTTCCCGGGGGAGGACCTACGAGCAGTACTTC. Its translation: CASTFSRGRTYEQYF.

This clonotype has ten or more counts. The CDR3 nucleotides are TGTGCCAGCACCCCTGGACGGCGTTTCGGAGCGGATGAAGCTTTCTTT. Its translation: CASTPGRRFGADEAFF. The chain combines TRBV6-2 or TRBV6-3 with TRBJ1-1; unclear D gene. The germline CDR1 and CDR2 sequences are MNHEY and SVGEGT. The CDR3 has 16 residues. Trimming cost V 7 bases and J 7 bases, with 25 bases left between them.

This clonotype was counted ten times or more. The genes are TRBV12-3 or TRBV12-4 and TRBJ2-3; the match to TRBD2 covers 14 bases. Trimming cost V 5 bases and J 6 bases; bases outside gene matches: 4. The CDR3 contains 15 residues. This CDR3 is CASSPRLAGGDTQYF. Written as DNA, the CDR3 is TGTGCCAGCAGTCCGAGACTAGCGGGAGGGGATACGCAGTATTTT.

The chain joins TRBV7-3 to TRBJ2-2, with TRBD2 identical over 7 bases. Unmatched junction bases numbered 6, after V lost 0 bases and J lost 5 bases. The CDR3 is made up of 16 amino acids. The germline CDR1 and CDR2 sequences are SGHTA and FQGTGA. CDR3 sequence (DNA): TGTGCCAGCAGCTTAACCCGGGGTAGCGGGACCGGGGAGCTGTTTTTT. Translation: CASSLTRGSGTGELFF.

This rearrangement joins TRBV20-1 to TRBJ1-4, with TRBD1 as a possible D gene (5 bases). Per the germline V gene, CDR1 is DFQATT and CDR2 is SNEGSKA (reference sequence). The CDR3 sequence is 13 residues long. The V end was cut by 7 bases, the J end by 8 bases, with 17 bases between. Written as DNA, the CDR3 is TGCAGTGTCAGACGGCAGGGTATCGAAAAACTGTTTTTT. This translates into CSVRRQGIEKLFF.

The genes are TRBV6-1 and TRBJ2-4; D is uncertain. Trimming stripped 2 bases from V and 5 bases from J, with 16 bases between. The CDR3 contains 16 residues. Germline V CDR1 and CDR2: MNHNS, SASEGT. The CDR3 DNA reads as TGTGCCAGCAGTGAAAGACCGCCTAAACCTCAAAACATTCAGTACTTC. Translating it yields CASSERPPKPQNIQYF.

This clonotype showed up many times. CDR3 sequence reads: CASSPPGVAPQETQYF. For the CDR3, the DNA is TGTGCCAGTAGTCCCCCTGGGGTAGCGCCCCAAGAGACCCAGTACTTC. V gene TRBV19 combines with J gene TRBJ2-5; D may be TRBD2 (5 bases). Germline CDR1 LNHDA, CDR2 SQIVND (reference sequence). CDR3 length: 16 residues. V was trimmed by 5 bases and J by 1 base, leaving 17 bases between them.

This clonotype was observed at least ten times. The chain has TRBV2 and TRBJ2-1; D possibly uses TRBD1 or TRBD2 (7 bases each). Trimming left V 4 bases short and J 4 bases short, with 14 bases between. This CDR3 comprises 15 residues. The germline V gene has CDR1 SNHLY and CDR2 FYNNEI. The CDR3 loop reads CASSASGGGYNEQFF. As DNA, the CDR3 is TGTGCCAGCAGTGCCTCAGGGGGGGGGTACAATGAGCAGTTCTTC. Full variable domain (rest looked up from reference TRBV2 and TRBJ2-1): EPEVTQTPSHQVTQMGQEVILRCVPISNHLYFYWYRQILGQKVEFLVSFYNNEISEKSEIFDDQFSVERPDGSNFTLKIRSTKLEDSAMYFCASSASGGGYNEQFFGPGTRLTVL.

This clonotype is categorized as medium-sized. The chain employs TRBV7-9 and TRBJ2-7; 8 bases fit TRBD1. Germline loops: CDR1 SEHNR, CDR2 FQNEAQ (reference sequence). V dropped 5 bases and J dropped 5; count of bases not matched to a gene: 11. CDR3 length: 15 amino acids. The CDR3 DNA reads as TGTGCCAGCAGCCCTCCAGGGGGCGCTTTTCACGAGCAGTACTTC. Its translation is CASSPPGGAFHEQYF.

This clonotype was picked up many times. V gene TRBV6-5 combines with J gene TRBJ2-7, with D perhaps given as TRBD1 or TRBD2 (7 bases each). The V end lost 0 bases, the J end lost 4 bases, and 16 bases lay between the germline ends. The CDR3 consists of 16 residues. The germline V gene has CDR1 MNHEY and CDR2 SVGAGI. CDR3 nucleotides: TGTGCCAGCAGTTACTCGAATCCAGGGGGGGGGTACGAGCAGTACTTC. Its translation is CASSYSNPGGGYEQYF.

This clonotype occurred many times. The V call is TRBV3-1, the J call TRBJ2-3; D is unclear. V was shortened by 4 bases and J by 2 bases, with 4 bases between the two germline ends. The V gene's germline CDR1 is LGHDT and CDR2 YNNKEL (reference sequence). The CDR3 has 12 amino acids. The CDR3 nucleotides are TGTGCCAGCAGCCTCTTCACAGATACGCAGTATTTT. It translates to CASSLFTDTQYF.

This clonotype was found many times. The rearrangement joins TRBV11-2 to TRBJ2-1, with a weak D call TRBD2 (7 bases). Trimming shortened V by 10 bases and J by 9 bases, and 19 bases separated the two germline ends. The CDR3 runs to 13 residues. Germline V gene sequence: CDR1 SGHAT, CDR2 FQNNGV. CDR3 nucleotide sequence: TGTGCCACCAGGGGACTACCTGTCGCTGAGCAGTTCTTC. Its protein is CATRGLPVAEQFF.

This clonotype has ten or more counts. CDR3: CASSEVTLAGGSYEQYF. The CDR3 nucleotides read TGTGCCAGCAGTGAAGTTACCCTAGCGGGGGGGTCCTACGAGCAGTACTTC. The V call is TRBV2, the J call TRBJ2-7, with 12 bases that match TRBD2. The germline CDR1 and CDR2 sequences are SNHLY and FYNNEI. The CDR3 has 17 amino acids. The V segment lost 1 base and the J segment 1 base; nucleotides outside the gene matches: 5.

This clonotype has a count of ten or more. The CDR3 DNA sequence: TGTGCCAGCAGTCCGCAGGGGCCGTGGGACTACGAGCAGTACTTC. Encoded protein: CASSPQGPWDYEQYF. The V gene is TRBV27, the J gene TRBJ2-7, with a tentative D call TRBD1 (6 bases). The V gene lost 5 bases and the J gene lost 3 bases, with 17 bases spanning the gap. The CDR3 extends over 15 amino acids. Per the germline V gene, CDR1 is MNHEY and CDR2 is SMNVEV (reference sequence).

This clonotype was counted at least ten times. J is TRBJ2-1 and V is TRBV25-1; 7 positions match TRBD2. This CDR3 has 15 residues. Germline CDR1 reads MGHDK; CDR2 reads SYGVNS. The ends lost 6 bases at V and 7 bases at J; junction bases unmatched: 12. DNA of the CDR3: TGTGCCAGCAGGGGGTCGTGGGAGGGAAAGAATGAGCAGTTCTTC. Its translation: CASRGSWEGKNEQFF.

This clonotype was recorded many times. The chain's CDR3 is CAISESGGEKLFF. DNA for the CDR3: TGTGCCATCAGTGAATCGGGGGGTGAAAAACTGTTTTTT. The rearrangement joins TRBV10-3 to TRBJ1-4, with a tentative D call TRBD1 (5 bases). V lost 3 bases and J 7 bases, leaving 9 bases between the germline ends. Germline-derived CDR1 and CDR2 are ENHRY and SYGVKD. The CDR3 extends over 13 amino acids.

The chain couples TRBV30 to TRBJ1-5; tentatively, D is TRBD1 (5 bases). The germline V and J ends were trimmed by 2 bases and 4 bases, with 9 bases remaining between them. The CDR3 loop spans 13 amino acids. Germline loops: CDR1 GTSNPN, CDR2 SVGIG (reference sequence). The CDR3 DNA reads TGTGCCTGGAGTCCGGGGGGAAATCAGCCCCAGCATTTT. Protein sequence: CAWSPGGNQPQHF.

This clonotype was counted ten times or more. The chain employs TRBV7-9 and TRBJ2-3; D gene uncertain. Germline CDR1 and CDR2: SEHNR and FQNEAQ (reference sequence). The CDR3 spans 13 residues. Trimming cost V 5 bases and J 7 bases, with 13 bases left between them. CDR3 bases: TGTGCCAGCAGCCACCCGGTCGCCAATACGCAGTATTTT. It encodes CASSHPVANTQYF.

This clonotype was counted many times. The chain joins TRBV6-4 to TRBJ1-3; a weak D match, TRBD1 (6 bases). This CDR3 contains 15 residues. V gave up 0 bases and J gave up 0 bases, with 6 bases separating them. CDR1 MRHNA and CDR2 SNTAGT come from the germline V gene. CDR3 DNA sequence: TGTGCCAGCAGTGACTCGGGACACTCTGGAAACACCATATATTTT. Its protein is CASSDSGHSGNTIYF.

This clonotype came up many times. The chain combines TRBV20-1 with TRBJ2-1; the match to TRBD2 covers 8 bases. The V and J ends lost 0 bases and 4 bases, in that order; junction bases with no gene match: 2. The CDR3 is 14 amino acids. The germline gives CDR1 DFQATT, CDR2 SNEGSKA (reference sequence). The CDR3 reads CSARELAGYNEQFF. The CDR3 bases are TGCAGTGCTAGAGAGTTAGCGGGGTACAATGAGCAGTTCTTC.

This clonotype was found many times. This chain uses TRBV20-1 with TRBJ2-3, with D unclear. Trimming shortened V by 6 bases and J by 0 bases, and 19 bases separated the two germline ends. The germline V gene encodes CDR1 DFQATT and CDR2 SNEGSKA (reference sequence). The CDR3 runs to 16 residues. The CDR3 spells CSADIGGWKSTDTQYF. The CDR3 region has the DNA TGCAGTGCAGATATAGGTGGCTGGAAGAGCACAGATACGCAGTATTTT.

The genes are TRBV4-2 and TRBJ2-3, with 9 bases aligning to TRBD2. This CDR3 region has 14 residues. After removal of 1 base from V and 4 bases from J, the junction contained 0 bases not matched to a gene. CDR1 LGHNA and CDR2 YNFKEQ come from the germline V gene. CDR3 nucleotide sequence: TGTGCCAGCAGCCAAGGGACTAGCGCAGATACGCAGTATTTT. Protein product: CASSQGTSADTQYF.

This clonotype has a count of ten or more. The CDR3 is CASSQDELAASYNEQFF. CDR3 DNA sequence: TGCGCCAGCAGCCAAGATGAACTAGCGGCCTCCTACAATGAGCAGTTCTTC. The chain couples TRBV4-3 to TRBJ2-1; 8 bases match TRBD2. The CDR3 consists of 17 residues. Germline V gene lookup returns CDR1 LGHNA and CDR2 YSLEER. V lost 0 bases, J lost 0 bases, and 4 bases stayed unmatched.

This clonotype was seen at least ten times. The chain recombines TRBV7-9 with TRBJ2-7; a weak D match, TRBD1 (7 bases). Between the trimmed V and J ends, which lost 3 bases and 5 bases, there was a span of 17 bases. The CDR3 covers 15 residues. Germline V gives CDR1 SEHNR, CDR2 FQNEAQ (reference sequence). The CDR3 protein is CASSFRQGGRNEQYF. CDR3 DNA sequence: TGTGCCAGCAGCTTCCGACAGGGAGGTAGGAACGAGCAGTACTTC.